The source of this TCR beta chain is a study of PD-L1 blockade in urothelial cancer. Across the study: From 2014, patients received atezolizumab, given as 1,200 mg intravenously every 3 weeks. Males with bladder-origin urothelial cancer made up about 85% of the roughly 29 patients. General study findings and limits: When measured at 3 weeks, tumor-associated blood clones expanded more in durable-benefit patients.

With 3 bases removed from V and 0 bases from J, the gap between germline ends came to 22 bases. CDR3 size: 19 residues. The germline V gene encodes CDR1 LGHNA and CDR2 YSLEER. The method was immunoSEQ multiplex PCR; TCRdb's version includes in-frame clones alone and lacks a portion of them. The sample has some 80,000 clones; 87% are singletons. The number of samples from each patient was between 1 and 8, taken pretreatment and on-treatment. This clone has more than one count but fewer than ten. Its target is not known. V usage is TRBV4-3 and J usage is TRBJ2-3; TRBD2 is a possible D gene (6 bases). The origin of this receptor is a woman aged 70-85 years with urothelial cancer. Specimen: PBMCs, collected around atezolizumab (anti-PD-L1) treatment. CDR3 DNA: TGCGCCAGCAGCCAGTATGGGGACGGAGGGCCCCTAAGCACAGATACGCAGTATTTT. Its translation: CASSQYGDGGPLSTDTQYF.